These 14 T cell receptor beta chains were all obtained from the same sample, sequenced in a study of PD-1 blockade in classical Hodgkin lymphoma. After autologous stem cell transplantation all patients relapsed, and prior brentuximab vedotin exposure differed between cohorts. Sequencing was performed with immunoSEQ multiplex PCR; in TCRdb, only in-frame clones are kept and a portion is missing. The sample has almost 100,000 clones; 80% to 95% are singletons. The input for sequencing was peripheral blood mononuclear cells (PBMCs), taken at baseline. These TCRs come from a human donor with classical Hodgkin lymphoma.

V gene TRBV6-5 combines with J gene TRBJ2-2, with TRBD1 identical over 7 bases. CDR1 is MNHEY and CDR2 is SVGAGI in the germline V gene. The trim removed 5 bases at V and 6 bases at J, leaving 6 bases unmatched. The CDR3 has 14 residues. The CDR3 sequence: CASSRQGRAGELFF. The CDR3 nucleotides read TGTGCCAGCAGTCGACAGGGTCGCGCCGGGGAGCTGTTTTTT.

This clone came up a few times. The chain carries TRBV18 and TRBJ1-1; D is perhaps TRBD1 (5 bases). V dropped 3 bases and J dropped 4 bases, with 9 bases sitting between them. Germline loops: CDR1 KGHSH, CDR2 LQKENI. This CDR3 has 13 residues. The DNA for the CDR3 is TGTGCCAGCTCACCGGGGGAGGGCACTGAAGCTTTCTTT. As protein: CASSPGEGTEAFF.

The genes are TRBV28 and TRBJ1-2; D is uncertain. The CDR3 loop spans 15 amino acids. Per germline, CDR1 MDHEN and CDR2 SYDVKM. Trimming removed 6 bases at V and 2 bases at J, with 16 bases between. The CDR3 DNA reads TGTGCCAGCAGCCCCCCCACAGTGAGGAACTATGGCTACACCTTC. Its protein product is CASSPPTVRNYGYTF.

V is TRBV4-1 and J is TRBJ2-1; 7 bases match TRBD2. The junction had 7 bases not matched to a gene; V was cut back by 2 bases and J by 6 bases. Germline values: CDR1 MGHRA, CDR2 YSYEKL. The CDR3 length is 15 residues. The DNA for the CDR3 is TGCGCCAGCAGCCAAATCAGCGGGGCGTTCAATGAGCAGTTCTTC. This sequence encodes CASSQISGAFNEQFF.

The chain links TRBV19 to TRBJ2-3, with unresolved D. V was clipped by 6 bases and J by 2 bases, with 9 bases between them. Germline lookup yields CDR1 LNHDA and CDR2 SQIVND (reference sequence). This CDR3 spans 13 amino acids. CDR3 coding DNA: TGTGCCAGTAGCATCCGGTTCACAGATACGCAGTATTTT. Amino acids: CASSIRFTDTQYF. Full variable domain (remainder filled in from reference TRBV19 and TRBJ2-3): DGGITQSPKYLFRKEGQNVTLSCEQNLNHDAMYWYRQDPGQGLRLIYYSQIVNDFQKGDIAEGYSVSREKKESFPLTVTSAQKNPTAFYLCASSIRFTDTQYFGPGTRLTVL.

The genes are TRBV29-1 and TRBJ2-1; a possible D gene is TRBD2 (6 bases). Deletions cut 5 bases from V and 4 bases from J, with 12 bases between. Germline lookup yields CDR1 SQVTM and CDR2 ANQGSEA. The CDR3 runs 13 residues. The CDR3 protein is CSVRGGLYNEQFF. The CDR3 nucleotides read TGCAGCGTTCGGGGCGGACTATACAATGAGCAGTTCTTC.

On this clone: Other nucleotide sequences from this sample produce the same CDR3. The chain is built from TRBV5-1 and TRBJ1-1, with D unresolved. V lost 0 bases and J lost 2, with 5 bases in between. The CDR3 contains 13 residues. The germline gives CDR1 SGHRS, CDR2 YFSETQ. CDR3 residues: CASSLAGNTEAFF. The CDR3 DNA reads TGCGCCAGCAGCTTGGCGGGCAACACTGAAGCTTTCTTT.

The chain has TRBV30 and TRBJ1-2; D unclear. V was trimmed by 0 bases and J by 3 bases, leaving 14 bases between them. Looked up from germline, CDR1 is GTSNPN and CDR2 is SVGIG (reference sequence). The CDR3 runs 15 residues. The CDR3 reads CAWSVSPLTYYGYTF. In DNA, the CDR3 is TGTGCCTGGAGTGTCTCTCCGCTTACGTACTATGGCTACACCTTC. The variable domain in full, completed from reference TRBV30 and TRBJ1-2, reads SQTIHQWPATLVQPVGSPLSLECTVEGTSNPNLYWYRQAAGRGLQLLFYSVGIGQISSEVPQNLSASRPQDRQFILSSKKLLLSDSGFYLCAWSVSPLTYYGYTFGSGTRLTVV.

The chain joins TRBV27 to TRBJ1-4, with D perhaps matching TRBD1 (6 bases). The ends were cut back, 7 bases at V and 7 bases at J, with 19 bases in the middle. Germline V lookup: CDR1 MNHEY, CDR2 SMNVEV (reference sequence). This CDR3 is 15 amino acids long. CDR3 nucleotide sequence: TGTGCCAGCAAGAAGAGGGGGGGAGAAGTTGAAAAACTGTTTTTT. Translated: CASKKRGGEVEKLFF.

The chain uses TRBV29-1 and TRBJ1-4; maybe TRBD1 (5 bases). CDR1 and CDR2 (germline): SQVTM, ANQGSEA. The CDR3 consists of 13 residues. V shed 6 bases and J shed 5 bases, with 13 bases lying between them. CDR3 in amino acids: CSVDRDGNEKLFF. For the CDR3, the DNA is TGCAGCGTCGACCGGGACGGGAATGAAAAACTGTTTTTT.

The chain joins TRBV5-1 to TRBJ1-2; D unclear. Trimming took off 4 bases at V and 4 bases at J, with 14 bases between the two ends. The CDR3 is made up of 14 amino acids. Germline V lookup: CDR1 SGHRS, CDR2 YFSETQ. The CDR3 sequence is CASSPTVNAYGYTF. CDR3 DNA sequence: TGCGCCAGCAGCCCGACGGTAAATGCCTATGGCTACACCTTC. The whole variable domain, filled in from reference TRBV5-1 and TRBJ1-2, reads KAGVTQTPRYLIKTRGQQVTLSCSPISGHRSVSWYQQTPGQGLQFLFEYFSETQRNKGNFPGRFSGRQFSNSRSEMNVSTLELGDSALYLCASSPTVNAYGYTFGSGTRLTVV.

V and J are TRBV7-9 and TRBJ2-7, with TRBD2 matching over 7 bases. Germline loops: CDR1 SEHNR, CDR2 FQNEAQ (reference sequence). This CDR3 region has 15 residues. J was trimmed by 7 bases and V by 0 bases; bases with no gene match: 9. The CDR3, as DNA: TGTGCCAGCAGCTTAGCGAGGGACTCGGGGGGAGAGCAGTACTTC. It yields the protein CASSLARDSGGEQYF.

This chain uses TRBV10-2 with TRBJ2-7; the D is unclear. The V end was cut by 3 bases, the J end by 5 bases, with 8 bases between. The CDR3 contains 12 residues. Germline lookup yields CDR1 WSHSY and CDR2 SAAADI. CDR3 in DNA: TGCGCCAGCAGTGATCTCCCTAACGAGCAGTACTTC. Protein: CASSDLPNEQYF.

J is TRBJ2-1 and V is TRBV7-8; D is possibly TRBD2 (5 bases). Germline lookup yields CDR1 SGHVS and CDR2 FQNEAQ. V dropped 1 base and J dropped 9 bases, with 7 bases sitting between them. This CDR3 region has 12 residues. CDR3 residues: CASSLVGSEQFF. The CDR3 DNA follows: TGTGCCAGCAGCTTAGTAGGGAGTGAGCAGTTCTTC.